This T cell receptor (beta chain) originates from a study of T cell responses to AZD1222 COVID-19 vaccine. Germline V CDR1 and CDR2: SGHAT, FQNNGV. Deletions cut 5 bases from V and 0 bases from J, with 14 bases between. The CDR3 sequence is 16 residues long. Generated by immunoSEQ multiplex PCR, the TCRdb table keeps only in-frame clones and is missing some. The table records more than 80,000 clones, around nine tenths of them present only once. The sample in question was peripheral blood, obtained 28 days after the second AZD1222 dose. This sequence was found in an adult who received the AZD1222 COVID-19 vaccine. The chain is built from TRBV11-2 and TRBJ1-3; weak D call: TRBD1 (6 bases). The CDR3 region is CASSERTVLSGNTIYF. The DNA of the CDR3 is TGTGCCAGCAGCGAACGGACAGTTCTCTCTGGAAACACCATATATTTT.